This T cell receptor beta chain was identified during a study of blood T cell repertoires in COVID-19. V gave up 1 base and J gave up 6 bases, with 12 bases separating them. CDR3 length equals 15 residues. Per germline, CDR1 MGHRA and CDR2 YSYEKL. For recovered donors of Cohort 3, there were two negative PCRs, clearance, or symptom resolution. Authors' processing steps: The assay estimated nucleated cells by amplifying reference gene primers. Sequenced by immunoSEQ multiplex PCR; TCRdb stores in-frame clones only, minus some. V, J and clone size are taken as reported in that table, and D and trimming were inferred from the DNA itself. The repertoire holds 250,000 or so clones, with around 86% as singletons.

Sequenced: PBMCs or T cells enriched from blood (not recorded which). V usage is TRBV4-1 and J usage is TRBJ1-4; the D is unclear. The receptor was derived from a woman between 45 and 60 years old who had recovered from COVID-19. CDR3: CASSQGRARDEKLFF. CDR3 nucleotides: TGCGCCAGCAGCCAAGGGAGGGCGCGGGATGAAAAACTGTTTTTT.